This TCR beta chain originates from a study of blood T cell repertoires in COVID-19. Study-wide background: The United States, Italy and Spain supplied acute and convalescent COVID-19 samples. PBMCs, B-cell-depleted T cells, or T cells were the source of the cDNA or gDNA that made up the material.

Per the original methods: Reference gene primer amplification in the assay estimated nucleated cell counts. TCRdb keeps only in-frame clones here, not all; method: immunoSEQ multiplex PCR. The V and J calls and clone size come from that table; D and trimming were worked out from the DNA. The data show about 130,000 clones, less than 90% seen once. The count of this clone is one. Germline V gene sequence: CDR1 SGHNT, CDR2 YYREEE (reference sequence). The CDR3 consists of 11 residues. The ends were cut back, 2 bases at V and 5 bases at J, with 4 bases in the middle. The chain has TRBV5-4 and TRBJ1-2; no definite D call. The receptor's source is a woman aged 25 to 39 who had recovered from COVID-19. Sequencing used peripheral blood. The CDR3 coding sequence is TGTGCCAGCAGCTTCGGGTATGGCTACACCTTC. It specifies CASSFGYGYTF.